This TCR beta chain was found in a study of tumor-infiltrating lymphocytes in primary liver carcinoma. The CDR3 is 14 residues long, counting both termini. Germline V CDR1 and CDR2: SGHNT, YYREEE (reference sequence). Extraction also yielded germline DNA, while blood RNA was obtained from unsorted whole blood. TCR beta cDNA was prepared out of roughly 0.5 ug total RNA by means of a constant-region primer. What produced the TCR beta libraries was three nested multiplex PCR rounds using slightly modified ARM-PCR. The first two PCR rounds, roughly 9 cycles each, used TRBV1-TRBV30 forward primers and a C-beta reverse primer. TCRdb redid the calling of the multiplex PCR reads with MiXCR, one entry per CDR3 protein. The repertoire consists of approximately 300,000 distinct CDR3 sequences, with less than 75% occurring once and the leading ten covering roughly 9%. On this clonotype itself: Its antigen is not known. The CDR3 ends on some other residue instead of the conserved phenylalanine or tryptophan, so this is likely a read error. The DNA is left out, because the CDR3 cannot be placed on it with certainty; the CDR3 is given as TCRdb lists it.

Study outcomes and limitations: In tumor-adjacent and tumor-blood pairs, overlap was lower than in tumor region pairs. In the absence of sorting, bulk samples left CD4+ and CD8+ repertoires uncompared. Significantly larger top-250-clone fractions were found in tumors than in blood (p = 0.039).

The TCR was taken from a man aged 40-50 years with primary liver carcinoma and hepatitis B virus infection. V usage is TRBV5-4 and J usage is TRBJ2-7. The sample consisted of peripheral blood. The CDR3 protein is CASSLDGGSYEQHL.